This T cell receptor beta chain was retrieved from a study of blood T cell repertoires in COVID-19. Study overall: Donors in the United States, Italy and Spain gave samples during acute or convalescent COVID-19. Sources were T cells, B-cell-depleted T cells, or PBMCs; the material itself was cDNA or gDNA.

The CDR3 has 13 residues. With 0 bases removed from V and 4 bases from J, the gap between germline ends came to 5 bases. Germline V gene sequence: CDR1 SGHRS, CDR2 YFSETQ. This clone came up a few times. Source study methods: The authors estimated nucleated cell counts from reference gene primer amplification. The data were produced by immunoSEQ multiplex PCR, yet TCRdb's version contains in-frame clones alone and is incomplete. V, J and clone size are those of that table, while D and trimming were read from the DNA. The repertoire holds about 69,000 clones, with 85% as singletons. The TCR was taken from a man aged 80 or over with acute or convalescent COVID-19. Source material: peripheral blood. The chain combines TRBV5-1 with TRBJ1-5; D is unresolved. CDR3: CASSLGENQPQHF. CDR3 in DNA: TGCGCCAGCAGCTTGGGCGAGAATCAGCCCCAGCATTTT.